In its sample, the clone carrying this TCR beta chain was seen once. Its antigen is not identified. In the source study's methods: After removing out-of-frame reads, 2,204,828 distinct TCRbeta sequences remained. Clones were sequenced by immunoSEQ multiplex PCR, and TCRdb holds only the in-frame ones, with some missing. That table is the source of V, J and clone size, and D and trimming were worked out from the DNA. Of some 39,000 clones listed, about 76% are singletons. The sort gate was single viable CD3+CD4+CD8-CD45RO+ cells for memory CD4+ T cells. Serostatus was set by detecting CMV pp150, pp28, p38, p52 IgG. Germline V gene lookup returns CDR1 SGDLS and CDR2 YYNGEE. CDR3 length: 12 residues. Trimming removed 0 bases from V and 7 bases from J, with 5 bases in between. This sample stems from a study of memory CD4+ T cells and cytomegalovirus serostatus. About the study: Donors were healthy Belgian adults, 10 or so CMV seropositive and 20 to 25 seronegative. Study-wide points: About 40% of the roughly 150 known CMV-associated TCRbeta sequences appeared in CD4+ memory.

The clonotype was recovered from an adult in good health and CMV-seronegative. The sequenced material came from memory CD4+ T cells from blood. The chain uses TRBV9 and TRBJ2-1, with D hard to call. CDR3 amino acids: CASSVERNEQFF. The DNA for the CDR3 is TGTGCCAGCAGCGTAGAAAGGAATGAGCAGTTCTTC.